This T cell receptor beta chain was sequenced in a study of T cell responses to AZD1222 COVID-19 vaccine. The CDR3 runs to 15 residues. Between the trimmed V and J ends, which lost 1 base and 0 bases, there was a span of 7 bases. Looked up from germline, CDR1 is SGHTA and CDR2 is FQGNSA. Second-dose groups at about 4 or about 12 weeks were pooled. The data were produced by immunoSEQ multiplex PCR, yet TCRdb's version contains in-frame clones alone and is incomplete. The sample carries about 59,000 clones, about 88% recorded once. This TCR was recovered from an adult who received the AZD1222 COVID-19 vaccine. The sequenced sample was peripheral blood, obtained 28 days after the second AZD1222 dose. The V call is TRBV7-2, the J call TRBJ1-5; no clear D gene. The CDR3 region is CASSLDGYSNQPQHF. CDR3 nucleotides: TGTGCCAGCAGCTTAGACGGGTATAGCAATCAGCCCCAGCATTTT.